This entry is about one T cell receptor beta chain. Its antigen remains unidentified. The input lacks base qualities; no much larger clone sits a single base away. The data were obtained in a study of blood T cell repertoires in COVID-19 (dated by TCRdb to 2018 to 2021). A note on the overall study: The collaborator samples originated in the United States, Italy and Spain and spanned the acute and convalescent phases of COVID-19. The prospective study material was composed of cDNA or gDNA derived from T cells, B-cell-depleted T cells, or PBMCs. The dataset comprised deeply sampled blood TCRbeta repertoires from subjects exposed to, actively infected with, or recovered from COVID-19. The repertoires were released in a freely available public database meant as a resource for research on the immune response to SARS-CoV-2. Samples were obtained from the ongoing ImmuneRACE study (first 160 participants) and from 1,200 or so subjects provided by 6 global collaborators. A de-identified subject ID, COVID-19 status, age in years and sex were almost always included in the sample metadata. Where available, HLA class I and class II types were obtained from metadata supplied by the sample provider rather than from assay-based typing. The paper as a whole reports these results and caveats: The amount of clinical and demographic metadata varied by source and participant and was provided uncurated.

TCRbeta CDR3 regions were amplified from genomic DNA by means of the immunoSEQ Assay, a bias-controlled multiplex PCR. Per the authors' processing: Within the assay, amplification of reference gene primers was used to estimate how many nucleated cells each sample contained. To quantify the absolute abundance of each unique TCRbeta CDR3 rearrangement, sequence reads were collapsed and filtered. Productive Simpson clonality was computed per sample as the square root of Simpson's diversity index over productive rearrangements. The table was pulled from immuneACCESS by TCRdb, which kept in-frame rearrangements only. Such tables lose some clones; where checked, under half of the loss comes from unresolved V genes, and the rest has no known cause. V, J and clone size are those of that table, while D and trimming were read from the DNA. The sample includes about 150,000 clones, with over 60% observed a single time. Together, the top ten hold 3.7% of the sample.

The CDR3 runs 13 residues from the cysteine to the phenylalanine. The DNA shown is the 39-base CDR3, in frame from base 1. Compared with germline, V lacks 4 bases and J lacks 10 bases; bases without a gene match: 4. The germline V gene specifies SGHAT as CDR1 and FQNNGV as CDR2. Each collaborating institution followed its own protocols to collect whole blood in K2EDTA tubes. For TCRbeta analysis, collaborators shipped samples as frozen whole blood, isolated PBMCs, or DNA extracted from either of those sample types. The material sequenced was peripheral blood. The V and J segments used are TRBV11-2 and TRBJ1-6; 7 bases in the junction line up with TRBD1. This TCR came from a woman aged 80 or over with acute or convalescent COVID-19. The DNA is as follows: TGTGCCAGCAGCTCTGACAGGGAATCACCCCTCCACTTT. It is translated as CASSSDRESPLHF.